These 3 T cell receptor beta chains were sequenced from one sample in a study of T cells in Graves' hyperthyroidism and ophthalmopathy. Researchers amplified the TCR beta CDR3 regions from RNA transcripts. In the first-round RT-PCR of the TCR CDR3, the HTBI primer set was used. MiXCR, applied by TCRdb to the multiplex PCR reads, yields one record per CDR3 protein. The repertoire holds about 360,000 distinct CDR3 sequences, with approximately 13% as singletons. Specimen: blood. The receptors shown here come from a woman younger than 30 with Graves' hyperthyroidism.

The V and J genes are TRBV6-2 or TRBV6-3 and TRBJ2-7; no definite D call. There are 13 residues in the CDR3. Trimming cost V 4 bases and J 2 bases, with 9 bases left between them. Germline values: CDR1 MNHEY, CDR2 SVGEGT. Here the CDR3 reads CASSWTPTYEQYF. CDR3 in DNA: TGTGCCAGCAGTTGGACCCCAACCTACGAGCAGTACTTC.

This clonotype was seen ten or more times. The rearrangement uses TRBV4-1 and TRBJ1-2; possibly TRBD1 for D (6 bases). Trimming shortened V by 4 bases and J by 6 bases, and 18 bases separated the two germline ends. The CDR3 is made up of 15 amino acids. Looked up from germline, CDR1 is MGHRA and CDR2 is YSYEKL. CDR3 coding DNA: TGCGCCAGCAGCCCAAATCACCAGGGGTTACATGGCTACACCTTC. Amino acids: CASSPNHQGLHGYTF.

The chain recombines TRBV19 with TRBJ1-2; D unclear. Germline values: CDR1 LNHDA, CDR2 SQIVND (reference sequence). The CDR3 has 14 residues. V gave up 3 bases and J gave up 8 bases, with 16 bases separating them. The CDR3 spells CASSIPGDGGGYTF. CDR3 nucleotides: TGTGCCAGTAGTATCCCTGGCGACGGAGGAGGCTACACCTTC.